This T cell receptor (beta chain) appears in the sequencing data of a study of T cells after yellow fever vaccination. Looking at the study overall: SMART-Seq v4 Ultra Low Input prepared libraries from low-cell fractions.

TCRdb fed the 5' RACE reads into MiXCR, producing one record per CDR3 protein. Of 120,000 or so distinct CDR3 sequences in the sample, about 8.2% were seen once. As regards this clonotype: Its target is not known.

Study findings and constraints: From the bulk population, abundant clonotypes could contaminate and appear within FACS-sorted repertoires. Detected again after the booster were most primary-vaccination clones, at about 96% CD4 and more than 70% CD8.

The sequence came from a man aged 18 to 30 who received the YFV17D yellow fever vaccine. This material consisted of CD8+ T cells sorted from PBMCs, taken on the day of the yellow fever booster vaccination.

The CDR3: CASSFPGQGIHQPQHF. CDR3 coding DNA: TGTGCCAGCAGCTTTCCGGGACAGGGTATCCATCAGCCCCAGCATTTT. The chain has TRBV7-8 and TRBJ1-5; TRBD1 aligns across 9 bases. This CDR3 region has 16 residues. Germline trimming cut 3 bases from V and 5 bases from J; bases unmatched to any gene: 8. Germline V gene sequence: CDR1 SGHVS, CDR2 FQNEAQ. Full variable domain (missing parts from reference TRBV7-8 and TRBJ1-5): GAGVSQSPRYKVAKRGQDVALRCDPISGHVSLFWYQQALGQGPEFLTYFQNEAQLDKSGLPSDRFFAERPEGSVSTLKIQRTQQEDSAVYLCASSFPGQGIHQPQHFGDGTRLSIL.